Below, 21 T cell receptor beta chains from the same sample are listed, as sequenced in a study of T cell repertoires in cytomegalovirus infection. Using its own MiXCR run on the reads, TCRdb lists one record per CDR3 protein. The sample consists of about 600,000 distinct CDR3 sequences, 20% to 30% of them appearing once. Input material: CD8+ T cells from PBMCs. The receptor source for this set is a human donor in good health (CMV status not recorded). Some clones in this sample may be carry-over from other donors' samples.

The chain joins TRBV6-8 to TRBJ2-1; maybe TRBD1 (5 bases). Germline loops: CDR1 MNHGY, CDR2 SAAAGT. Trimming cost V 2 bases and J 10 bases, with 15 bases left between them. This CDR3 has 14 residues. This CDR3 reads CASSYGPGSGEQFF. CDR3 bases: TGTGCCAGCAGTTACGGACCAGGGTCAGGAGAGCAGTTCTTC.

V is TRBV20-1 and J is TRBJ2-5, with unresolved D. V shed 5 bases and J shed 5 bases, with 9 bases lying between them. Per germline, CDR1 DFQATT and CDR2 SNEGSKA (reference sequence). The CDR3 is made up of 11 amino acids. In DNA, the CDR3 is TGCAGTGCTCTAAAGTGGGAGACCCAGTACTTC. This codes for CSALKWETQYF.

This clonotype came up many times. CDR3 amino acids: CASSPAAQGIPTDTQYF. The DNA for the CDR3 is TGTGCCAGCAGCCCGGCGGCCCAGGGAATTCCGACAGATACGCAGTATTTT. The chain is built from TRBV7-9 and TRBJ2-3; tentative D call: TRBD1 (5 bases). V was pared by 5 bases and J by 3 bases, with 21 bases between. Germline V gives CDR1 SEHNR, CDR2 FQNEAQ (reference sequence). The CDR3 runs 17 residues.

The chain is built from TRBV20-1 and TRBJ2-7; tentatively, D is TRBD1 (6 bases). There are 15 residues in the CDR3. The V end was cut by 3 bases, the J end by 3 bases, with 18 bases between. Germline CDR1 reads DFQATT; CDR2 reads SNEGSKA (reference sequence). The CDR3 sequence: CSASSFQDSDYEQYF. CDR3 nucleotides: TGCAGTGCTAGTTCATTTCAGGACAGTGACTACGAGCAGTACTTC.

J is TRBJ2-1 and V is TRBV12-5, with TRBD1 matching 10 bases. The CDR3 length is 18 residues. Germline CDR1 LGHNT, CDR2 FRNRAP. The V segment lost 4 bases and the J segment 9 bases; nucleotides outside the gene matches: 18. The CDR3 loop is CASGSRDRGTHPPSEQFF. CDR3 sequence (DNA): TGTGCTAGTGGTTCCCGGGACAGGGGCACTCATCCTCCCAGTGAGCAGTTCTTC.

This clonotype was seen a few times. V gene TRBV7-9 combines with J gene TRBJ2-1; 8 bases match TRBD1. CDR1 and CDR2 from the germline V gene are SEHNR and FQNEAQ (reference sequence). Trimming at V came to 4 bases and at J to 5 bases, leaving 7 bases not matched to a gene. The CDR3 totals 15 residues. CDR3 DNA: TGTGCCAGCAGCTCCAGGACAGGGCCCCACAATGAGCAGTTCTTC. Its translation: CASSSRTGPHNEQFF.

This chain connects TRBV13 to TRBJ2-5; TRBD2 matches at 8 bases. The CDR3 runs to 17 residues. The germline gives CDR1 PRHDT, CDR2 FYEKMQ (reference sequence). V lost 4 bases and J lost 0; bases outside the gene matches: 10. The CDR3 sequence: CASSSKSQRGYQETQYF. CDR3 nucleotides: TGTGCCAGCAGCTCGAAATCGCAGCGGGGGTACCAAGAGACCCAGTACTTC.

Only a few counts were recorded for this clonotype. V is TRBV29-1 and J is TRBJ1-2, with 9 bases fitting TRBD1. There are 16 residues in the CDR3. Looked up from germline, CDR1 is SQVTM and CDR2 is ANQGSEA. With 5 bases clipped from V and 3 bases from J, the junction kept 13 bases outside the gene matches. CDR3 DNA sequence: TGCAGCGTTCAACCGGGATACAGGGGGCCTGACTATGGCTACACCTTC. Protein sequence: CSVQPGYRGPDYGYTF. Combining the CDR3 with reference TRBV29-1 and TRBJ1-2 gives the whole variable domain SAVISQKPSRDICQRGTSLTIQCQVDSQVTMMFWYRQQPGQSLTLIATANQGSEATYESGFVIDKFPISRPNLTFSTLTVSNMSPEDSSIYLCSVQPGYRGPDYGYTFGSGTRLTVV.

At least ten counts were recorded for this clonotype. CDR3 in DNA: TGTGCCAGCAGCCCCGGAGTAGCGGGGGTCAATGAGCAGTTCTTC. Protein: CASSPGVAGVNEQFF. The chain uses TRBV7-6 and TRBJ2-1; TRBD2 aligns across 9 bases. J gave up 6 bases and V 5 bases, and 8 bases lay outside the gene matches. Germline V gives CDR1 SGHVS, CDR2 FNYEAQ. This CDR3 region has 15 residues.

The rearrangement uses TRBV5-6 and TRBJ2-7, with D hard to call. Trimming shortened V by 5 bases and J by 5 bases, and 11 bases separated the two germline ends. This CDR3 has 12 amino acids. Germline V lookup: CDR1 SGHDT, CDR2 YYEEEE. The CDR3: CASRAGAHEQYF. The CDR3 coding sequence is TGTGCCAGCAGAGCCGGAGCCCACGAGCAGTACTTC.

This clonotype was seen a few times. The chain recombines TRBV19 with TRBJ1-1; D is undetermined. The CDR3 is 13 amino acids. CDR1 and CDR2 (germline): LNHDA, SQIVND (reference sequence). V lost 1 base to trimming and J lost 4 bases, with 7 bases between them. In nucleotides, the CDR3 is TGTGCCAGTAGTATAGCCCGGGCCACTGAAGCTTTCTTT. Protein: CASSIARATEAFF.

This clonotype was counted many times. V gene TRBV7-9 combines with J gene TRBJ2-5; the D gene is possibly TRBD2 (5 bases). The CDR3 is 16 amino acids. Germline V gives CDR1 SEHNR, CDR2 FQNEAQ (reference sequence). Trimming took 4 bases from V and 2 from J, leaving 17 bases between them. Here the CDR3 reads CASSSEDWPIQETQYF. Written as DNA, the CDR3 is TGTGCCAGCAGCTCAGAGGACTGGCCGATACAAGAGACCCAGTACTTC.

The CDR3 DNA reads TGTGCCAGTAGTATAATGGCAGGGGGGAACACTGAAGCTTTCTTT. Translation: CASSIMAGGNTEAFF. The chain joins TRBV19 to TRBJ1-1; 7 bases are a match to TRBD1. The CDR3 totals 15 residues. In germline, CDR1 is LNHDA, CDR2 SQIVND (reference sequence). The trim removed 2 bases at V and 1 base at J, leaving 4 bases unmatched.

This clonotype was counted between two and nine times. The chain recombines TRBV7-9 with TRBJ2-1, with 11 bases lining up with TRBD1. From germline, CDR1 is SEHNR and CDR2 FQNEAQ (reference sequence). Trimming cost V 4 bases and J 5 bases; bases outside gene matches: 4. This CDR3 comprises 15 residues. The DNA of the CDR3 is TGTGCCAGCAGCTCCTGGACAGGGGGCCACAATGAGCAGTTCTTC. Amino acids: CASSSWTGGHNEQFF.

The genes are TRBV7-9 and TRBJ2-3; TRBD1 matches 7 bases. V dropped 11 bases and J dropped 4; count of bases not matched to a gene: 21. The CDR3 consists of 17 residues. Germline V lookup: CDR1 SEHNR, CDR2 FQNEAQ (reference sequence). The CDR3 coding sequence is TGTGCCCTACTGGGACAGCCGACTGGGATATATCCAGATACGCAGTATTTT. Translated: CALLGQPTGIYPDTQYF.

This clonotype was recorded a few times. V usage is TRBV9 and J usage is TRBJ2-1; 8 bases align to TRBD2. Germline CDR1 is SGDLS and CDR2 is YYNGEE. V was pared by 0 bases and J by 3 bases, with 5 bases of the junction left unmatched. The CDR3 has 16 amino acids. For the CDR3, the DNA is TGTGCCAGCAGCGTAGGGTCGAGCGGGAGCTACAATGAGCAGTTCTTC. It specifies CASSVGSSGSYNEQFF.

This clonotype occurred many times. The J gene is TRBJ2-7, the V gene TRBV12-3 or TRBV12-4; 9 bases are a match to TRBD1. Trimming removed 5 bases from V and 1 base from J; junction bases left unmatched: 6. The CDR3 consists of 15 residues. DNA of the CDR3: TGTGCCAGCAGTCCGGGACAGGGAATTTCCTACGAGCAGTACTTC. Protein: CASSPGQGISYEQYF.

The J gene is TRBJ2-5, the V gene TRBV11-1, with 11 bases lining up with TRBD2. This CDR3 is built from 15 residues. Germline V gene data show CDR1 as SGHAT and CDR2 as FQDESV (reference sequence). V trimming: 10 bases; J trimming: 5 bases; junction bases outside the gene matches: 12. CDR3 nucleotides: TGTGCCACCAAGAAACTAGCGGGAGAATGGGAGACCCAGTACTTC. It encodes CATKKLAGEWETQYF.

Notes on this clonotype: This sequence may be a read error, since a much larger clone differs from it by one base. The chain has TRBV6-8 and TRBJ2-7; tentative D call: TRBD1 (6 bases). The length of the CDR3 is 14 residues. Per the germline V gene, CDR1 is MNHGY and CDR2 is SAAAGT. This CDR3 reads CASSYGGRGNERYF. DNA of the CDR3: TGTGCCAGCAGTTACGGTGGCAGGGGAAACGAGCGGTACTTC.

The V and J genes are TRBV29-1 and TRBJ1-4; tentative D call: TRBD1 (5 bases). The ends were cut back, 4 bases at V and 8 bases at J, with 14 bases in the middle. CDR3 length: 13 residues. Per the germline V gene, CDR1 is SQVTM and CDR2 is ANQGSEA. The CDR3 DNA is TGCAGCGTTGGACGGCAGGGCAGCGAAAAACTGTTTTTT. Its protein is CSVGRQGSEKLFF.

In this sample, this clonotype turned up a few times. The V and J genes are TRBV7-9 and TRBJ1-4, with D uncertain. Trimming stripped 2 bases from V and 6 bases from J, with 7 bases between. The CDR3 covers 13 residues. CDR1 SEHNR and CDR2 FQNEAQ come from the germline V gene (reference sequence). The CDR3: CASSLSRYEKLFF. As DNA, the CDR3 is TGTGCCAGCAGCTTATCGCGTTATGAAAAACTGTTTTTT.